These T cell receptor beta chains were read from a single sample in a study of identical twins. TCRdb analysed the 5' RACE reads with MiXCR anew, one entry per CDR3 protein. Of 500,000 to 650,000 distinct CDR3 sequences listed, about 22% are singletons. These data also featured in a second study, about yellow fever vaccine responses in identical twins.

The sample was CD4+ T cells sorted from blood. These receptors were obtained from a woman under 30 in good health. CDR3s include the opening cysteine and the closing phenylalanine or tryptophan. D genes are given only for firm matches. Clone size is shown for a subset of rows, as once, few, many or a class of expanded clone.

d_gene	v_gene	abundance	j_gene	CDR3aa	CDR3nt
NA	TRBV6-5	NA	TRBJ2-1	CASSYDGYYNEQFF	TGTGCCAGCAGTTACGATGGGTACTACAATGAGCAGTTCTTC
TRBD1	TRBV12-3/TRBV12-4	NA	TRBJ2-1	CASRGDRSNEQFF	TGTGCCAGCAGGGGGGACAGGTCTAACGAGCAGTTCTTC
TRBD2	TRBV12-3/TRBV12-4	NA	TRBJ2-2	CASRLAGANTGELFF	TGTGCCAGCAGGTTAGCGGGCGCGAACACCGGGGAGCTGTTTTTT
TRBD2	TRBV11-1	few	TRBJ2-1	CASSAPGLAGVSSYNEQFF	TGTGCCAGCAGCGCCCCGGGACTAGCGGGAGTCAGCTCCTACAATGAGCAGTTCTTC
NA	TRBV5-1	NA	TRBJ2-3	CASSPLVLETQYF	TGCGCCAGCAGCCCCCTGGTACTTGAAACGCAGTATTTT
NA	TRBV11-3	NA	TRBJ2-5	CASSFWATVGETQYF	TGTGCCAGCAGCTTCTGGGCCACTGTCGGGGAGACCCAGTACTTC
TRBD2	TRBV3-1	NA	TRBJ2-1	CASSPHSGSGDNEQFF	TGTGCCAGCAGCCCTCATAGCGGGAGTGGGGACAATGAGCAGTTCTTC
TRBD2	TRBV5-1	many	TRBJ2-3	CASSLAASTDTQYF	TGCGCCAGCAGCCTAGCGGCTAGCACAGATACGCAGTATTTT
TRBD2	TRBV28	NA	TRBJ2-5	CASKRGGLSGETQYF	TGTGCCAGCAAGCGGGGGGGGCTATCTGGGGAGACCCAGTACTTC
NA	TRBV20-1	NA	TRBJ2-5	CSAREVLQETQYF	TGCAGTGCTAGAGAGGTACTCCAAGAGACCCAGTACTTC
NA	TRBV27	few	TRBJ2-6	CASSFSVTSGANVLTF	TGTGCCAGCAGTTTTTCTGTGACGTCTGGGGCCAACGTCCTGACTTTC
NA	TRBV14	NA	TRBJ2-3	CASSQEELASQYF	TGTGCCAGCAGCCAAGAGGAATTAGCGTCGCAGTATTTT
TRBD1	TRBV28	NA	TRBJ1-1	CASSPPDRGHTEAFF	TGTGCCAGCAGTCCCCCGGACAGGGGGCACACTGAAGCTTTCTTT
NA	TRBV18	NA	TRBJ2-3	CASSPGSSTDTQYF	TGTGCCAGCTCACCGGGCTCTAGCACAGATACGCAGTATTTT
NA	TRBV11-2	few	TRBJ1-4	CASSFGPTNEKLFF	TGTGCCAGCAGCTTTGGTCCGACTAATGAAAAACTGTTTTTT
TRBD2	TRBV12-3/TRBV12-4	many	TRBJ2-3	CASSFPGGDTQYF	TGTGCCAGCAGTTTTCCCGGGGGGGATACGCAGTATTTT
TRBD1	TRBV11-1	few	TRBJ2-5	CASSSSDRAQETQYF	TGTGCCAGCAGCTCCTCGGACAGGGCGCAAGAGACCCAGTACTTC
NA	TRBV12-3/TRBV12-4	few	TRBJ2-6	CASSLRGEGANVLTF	TGTGCCAGCAGTTTAAGGGGCGAGGGGGCCAACGTCCTGACTTTC
NA	TRBV3-1	many	TRBJ2-7	CASSPGSYEQYF	TGTGCCAGCAGCCCAGGCTCCTACGAGCAGTACTTC
TRBD1	TRBV20-1	NA	TRBJ2-7	CSAGGQTYEQYF	TGCAGTGCAGGGGGACAGACCTACGAGCAGTACTTC
TRBD1	TRBV12-3/TRBV12-4	NA	TRBJ1-5	CASSPGTDNQPQHF	TGTGCCAGCAGCCCCGGGACAGACAATCAGCCCCAGCATTTT
TRBD2	TRBV20-1	few	TRBJ2-7	CSAPGTSGSSSIKYEQYF	TGCAGTGCCCCAGGGACTAGCGGGAGCTCCTCCATTAAATACGAGCAGTACTTC
TRBD2	TRBV12-5	NA	TRBJ2-7	CASGLTRLAGRIRSSYEQYF	TGTGCTAGTGGTTTGACCCGACTAGCGGGGAGGATAAGGAGCTCCTACGAGCAGTACTTC
TRBD1	TRBV6-5	NA	TRBJ2-3	CASSYLGTGASSDTQYF	TGTGCCAGCAGTTATTTAGGGACAGGGGCTTCGTCTGATACGCAGTATTTT
NA	TRBV10-3	NA	TRBJ1-2	CAISPERGNYGYTF	TGTGCCATCAGTCCGGAGAGGGGTAACTATGGCTACACCTTC
TRBD1	TRBV12-3/TRBV12-4	few	TRBJ2-5	CASSFKGQGETQYF	TGTGCCAGCAGTTTTAAGGGACAGGGAGAGACCCAGTACTTC
NA	TRBV6-1	NA	TRBJ2-7	CASSHRDPRDEQYF	TGTGCCAGCAGCCACCGTGACCCAAGGGACGAGCAGTACTTC
NA	TRBV24-1	few	TRBJ2-3	CATSDSARTDTQYF	TGTGCCACCAGTGATTCGGCCAGAACAGATACGCAGTATTTT